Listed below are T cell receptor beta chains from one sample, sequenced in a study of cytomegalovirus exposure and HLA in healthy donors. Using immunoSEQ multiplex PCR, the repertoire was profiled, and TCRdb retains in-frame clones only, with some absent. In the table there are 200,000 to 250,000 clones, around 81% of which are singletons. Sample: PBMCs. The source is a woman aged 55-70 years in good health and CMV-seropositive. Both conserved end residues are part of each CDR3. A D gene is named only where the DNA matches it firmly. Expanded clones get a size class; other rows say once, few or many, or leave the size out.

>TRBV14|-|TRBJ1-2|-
CASSQGRAPSYGYTF
TGTGCCAGCAGCCAAGGGAGGGCACCTTCCTATGGCTACACCTTC
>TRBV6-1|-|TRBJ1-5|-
CASSEPGAQPQHF
TGTGCCAGCAGTGAACCAGGGGCACAGCCCCAGCATTTT
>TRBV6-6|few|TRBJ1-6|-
CASSDRGNSPLHF
TGTGCCAGCAGCGACAGAGGAAATTCACCCCTCCACTTT
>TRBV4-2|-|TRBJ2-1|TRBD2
CASSHVAGGNEQFF
TGTGCCAGCAGCCATGTGGCGGGAGGCAATGAGCAGTTCTTC
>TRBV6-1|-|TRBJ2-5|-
CASRGGGRETQYF
TGTGCCAGCAGGGGTGGGGGCAGGGAGACCCAGTACTTC
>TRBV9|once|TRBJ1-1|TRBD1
CASSARGQGGTEAFF
TGTGCCAGCAGCGCGCGGGGACAGGGAGGGACTGAAGCTTTCTTT
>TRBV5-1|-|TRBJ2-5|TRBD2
CASSTMGLAGDGYF
TGCGCCAGCAGTACGATGGGACTAGCGGGAGATGGGTACTTC
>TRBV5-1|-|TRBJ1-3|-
CASSLAVGRVGNTIYF
TGCGCCAGCAGCTTGGCTGTCGGCAGGGTGGGAAACACCATATATTTT
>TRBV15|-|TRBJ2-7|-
CATSSQRDEQYF
TGTGCCACCAGCAGCCAACGGGACGAGCAGTACTTC
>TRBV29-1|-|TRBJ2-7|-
CSVVSASRRYEQYF
TGCAGCGTTGTATCGGCTAGCAGAAGGTACGAGCAGTACTTC
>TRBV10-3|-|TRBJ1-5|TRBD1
CAISEAGGTDQPQHF
TGTGCCATCAGTGAGGCAGGGGGCACAGATCAGCCCCAGCATTTT
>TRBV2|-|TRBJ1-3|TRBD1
CATTGGDSGNTIYF
TGTGCCACTACAGGGGGGGACTCTGGAAACACCATATATTTT
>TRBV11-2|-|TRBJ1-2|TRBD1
CASRLGQGLGSVYGYTF
TGTGCCAGCAGACTAGGACAGGGGTTGGGGTCGGTCTATGGCTACACCTTC
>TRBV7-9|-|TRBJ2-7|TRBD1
CASSTSRDRGYEQYF
TGTGCCAGCAGCACCAGCCGGGACAGGGGTTACGAGCAGTACTTC
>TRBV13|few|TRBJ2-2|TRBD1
CASSLGTGGNTGELFF
TGTGCCAGCAGCTTAGGGACAGGGGGTAACACCGGGGAGCTGTTTTTT
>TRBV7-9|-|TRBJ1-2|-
CASSLKASLEHGYTF
TGTGCCAGCAGCCTAAAGGCCAGTCTGGAGCATGGCTACACCTTC